Included here is one TCR beta chain sequence, with context. Germline V gene sequence: CDR1 SGHRS, CDR2 YFSETQ. The CDR3 sequence is 17 residues long. The V and J ends lost 1 base and 1 base respectively, with 16 bases between them. This sample was taken from a study of blood T cell repertoires in COVID-19. In the study overall: Sites across the United States, Italy and Spain contributed samples from acute and convalescent COVID-19.

In the authors' workflow: Researchers report that nucleated cell counts were estimated from reference gene primer amplification. Clones were read by immunoSEQ multiplex PCR, and TCRdb kept only the in-frame ones, dropping some. V, J and clone size reflect that table, while D and trimming were determined from the DNA. The sample has over 20,000 clones, around 88% seen once. The V call is TRBV5-1, the J call TRBJ2-3, with TRBD2 as a possible D gene (5 bases). This clonotype originated in a man between 70 and 80 years old with acute or convalescent COVID-19. The source material was peripheral blood. CDR3 bases: TGCGCCAGCAGCTTGACCGGACTGGCGGGTGGCACAGATACGCAGTATTTT. Its translation is CASSLTGLAGGTDTQYF.